This passage covers 6 T cell receptor beta chains from one sample sequenced in a study of blood T cell repertoires in COVID-19. Clones were sequenced by immunoSEQ multiplex PCR, and TCRdb holds only the in-frame ones, with some missing. The sample lists tens of thousands of clones, approximately 88% occurring once. Sequences were obtained from peripheral blood. These receptors all come from a human donor in a cohort sampled during active COVID-19.

The chain recombines TRBV9 with TRBJ1-1; 7 bases map to TRBD1. Per germline, CDR1 SGDLS and CDR2 YYNGEE. This CDR3 contains 13 residues. V shed 3 bases, J shed 11 bases, and the junction held 10 bases outside the gene matches. CDR3: CASSEIRGSVAFF. The CDR3 nucleotides read TGTGCCAGCAGCGAGATCAGGGGGTCCGTGGCTTTCTTT.

This chain connects TRBV10-3 to TRBJ1-5; 7 bases align to TRBD1. Germline CDR1 ENHRY, CDR2 SYGVKD. V was pared by 2 bases and J by 4 bases, with 11 bases of the junction left unmatched. The CDR3 contains 17 residues. CDR3 sequence reads: CAISERIRGGENQPQHF. The CDR3 bases are TGTGCCATCAGTGAGCGAATACGAGGGGGCGAAAATCAGCCCCAGCATTTT.

The genes are TRBV3-1 (or the pseudogene TRBV3-2) and TRBJ2-1; TRBD1 might be the D (6 bases). V lost 1 base, J lost 5 bases, and 15 bases lay in between. Germline-derived CDR1 and CDR2 are LGHDT and YNNKEL (reference sequence). This CDR3 is 16 amino acids long. CDR3 DNA: TGTGCCAGCAGCCAAGTAGGGGGAACAACCAACAATGAGCAGTTCTTC. Amino acids: CASSQVGGTTNNEQFF.

This clone was seen only a few times. The V call is TRBV7-9, the J call TRBJ1-2; D is ambiguous. Deletions cut 0 bases from V and 4 bases from J, with 15 bases between. Germline lookup yields CDR1 SEHNR and CDR2 FQNEAQ (reference sequence). This CDR3 region has 16 residues. CDR3 sequence (DNA): TGTGCCAGCAGCTTAGCGCCAGAGGTGGAATCCTATGGCTACACCTTC. It yields the protein CASSLAPEVESYGYTF.

The rearrangement uses TRBV9 and TRBJ2-7, with 9 positions matching TRBD1. V lost 3 bases, J lost 7 bases, and 5 bases stayed unmatched. The CDR3 loop spans 13 amino acids. In germline, CDR1 is SGDLS, CDR2 YYNGEE. The CDR3 bases are TGTGCCAGCAGCGCGGGACAGGGTTTGGAGCAGTACTTC. Translating it yields CASSAGQGLEQYF. The whole variable domain, filled in from reference TRBV9 and TRBJ2-7, reads DSGVTQTPKHLITATGQRVTLRCSPRSGDLSVYWYQQSLDQGLQFLIQYYNGEERAKGNILERFSAQQFPDLHSELNLSSLELGDSALYFCASSAGQGLEQYFGPGTRLTVT.

V and J are TRBV5-5 and TRBJ1-4; no clear D gene. The CDR3 loop spans 15 amino acids. The germline V and J ends were trimmed by 1 base and 6 bases, with 13 bases remaining between them. The germline V gene has CDR1 SGHKS and CDR2 YYEKEE (reference sequence). CDR3 sequence: CASSLSGRYHEKLFF. Written as DNA, the CDR3 is TGTGCCAGCAGCTTGAGCGGGAGATATCATGAAAAACTGTTTTTT. Based on the CDR3 plus reference TRBV5-5 and TRBJ1-4, the full variable domain is DAGVTQSPTHLIKTRGQQVTLRCSPISGHKSVSWYQQVLGQGPQFIFQYYEKEERGRGNFPDRFSARQFPNYSSELNVNALLLGDSALYLCASSLSGRYHEKLFFGSGTQLSVL.